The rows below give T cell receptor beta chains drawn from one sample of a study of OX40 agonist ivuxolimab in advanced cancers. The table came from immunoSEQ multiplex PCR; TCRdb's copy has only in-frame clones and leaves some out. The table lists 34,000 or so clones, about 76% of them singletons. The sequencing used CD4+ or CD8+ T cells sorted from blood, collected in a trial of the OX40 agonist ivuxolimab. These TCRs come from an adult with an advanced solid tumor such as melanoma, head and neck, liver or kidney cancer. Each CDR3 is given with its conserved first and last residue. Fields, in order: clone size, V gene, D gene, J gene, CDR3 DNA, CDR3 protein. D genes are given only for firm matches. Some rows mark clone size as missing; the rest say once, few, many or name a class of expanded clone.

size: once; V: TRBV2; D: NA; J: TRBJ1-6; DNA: TGTGCCAGCACCCAGGGGCCGGATCGGAATCCACCCCTCCACTTT; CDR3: CASTQGPDRNPPLHF
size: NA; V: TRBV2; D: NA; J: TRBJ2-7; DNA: TGTGCCAGCAGCATCCTAAACACGGACTACGAGCAGTACTTC; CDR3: CASSILNTDYEQYF
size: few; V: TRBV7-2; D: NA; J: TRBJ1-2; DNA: TGTGCCAGCAGTACAGCGGGGTCTCACGGCTACACCTTC; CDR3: CASSTAGSHGYTF
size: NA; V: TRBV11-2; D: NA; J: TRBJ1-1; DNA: TGTGCCAGCAGCCCCCGTCAGGGGAACACTGAAGCTTTCTTT; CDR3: CASSPRQGNTEAFF
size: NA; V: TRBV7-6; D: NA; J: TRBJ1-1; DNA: TGTGCCAGCAGCTTATTGGCTGGCACTTCGACTGAAGCTTTCTTT; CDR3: CASSLLAGTSTEAFF
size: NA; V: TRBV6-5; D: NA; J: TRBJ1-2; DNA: TGTGCCAGCAGTAACACAGGCAACTATGGCTACACCTTC; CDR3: CASSNTGNYGYTF
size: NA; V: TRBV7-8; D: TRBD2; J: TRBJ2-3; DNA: TGTGCCAGCAGCCATAGACTAGCAGGACGCACAGATACGCAGTATTTT; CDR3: CASSHRLAGRTDTQYF
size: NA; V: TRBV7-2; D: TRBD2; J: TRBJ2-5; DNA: TGTGCCAGCAGCTTAGGGGAGGACGGGACTAGCGGGAGGGAGACCCAGTACTTC; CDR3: CASSLGEDGTSGRETQYF
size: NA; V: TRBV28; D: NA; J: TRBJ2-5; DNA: TGTGCCAGCAGTCCCCGCCGGAGTTTGGGGACCCAGTACTTC; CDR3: CASSPRRSLGTQYF
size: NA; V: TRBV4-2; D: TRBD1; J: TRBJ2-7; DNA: TGTGCCAGCAGCCAAGTGGGTGGGGACAGCCGCCACTTC; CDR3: CASSQVGGDSRHF
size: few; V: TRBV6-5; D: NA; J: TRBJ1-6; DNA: TGTGCCAGCAGTTACAATGATAGCTCCTATAATTCACCCCTCCACTTT; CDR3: CASSYNDSSYNSPLHF
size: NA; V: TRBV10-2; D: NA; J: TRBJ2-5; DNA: TGCGCCACCGAAGGGTACCGAGAGACCCAGTACTTC; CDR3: CATEGYRETQYF
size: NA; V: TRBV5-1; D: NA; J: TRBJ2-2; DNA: TGCGCCAGCAGCCCCCCGTCGACAGCTGCGAACACCGGGGAGCTGTTTTTT; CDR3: CASSPPSTAANTGELFF
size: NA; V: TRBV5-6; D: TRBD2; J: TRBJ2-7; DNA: TGTGCCAGCAGCTTCGGCGGGAGGGCCTCCTACGAGCAGTACTTC; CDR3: CASSFGGRASYEQYF
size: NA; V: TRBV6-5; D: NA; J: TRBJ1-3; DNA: TGTGCCAGCAGTTACGGGGACTCTGGAAACACCATATATTTT; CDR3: CASSYGDSGNTIYF
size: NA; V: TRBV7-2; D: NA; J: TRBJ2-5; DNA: TGTGCCAGCAGCTTAGACAGACACTACCAAGAGACCCAGTACTTC; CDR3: CASSLDRHYQETQYF
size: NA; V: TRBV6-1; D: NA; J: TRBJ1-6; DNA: TGTGCCAGCAGTGACAGGGGCTCTGCACCCCTCCACTTT; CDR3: CASSDRGSAPLHF
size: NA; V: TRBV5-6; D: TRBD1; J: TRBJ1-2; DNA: TGTGCCAGCAGCTTCCGCCAGGGGGCTTATGGCTACACCTTC; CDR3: CASSFRQGAYGYTF
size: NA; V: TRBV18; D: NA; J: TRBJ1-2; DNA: TGTGCCAGCTCACCACGGCGGGGGGATGGCTACACCTTC; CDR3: CASSPRRGDGYTF
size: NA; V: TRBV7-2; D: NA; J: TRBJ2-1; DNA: TGTGCCAGCAGCTTCCTCGACTCCTACAATGAGCAGTTCTTC; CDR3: CASSFLDSYNEQFF
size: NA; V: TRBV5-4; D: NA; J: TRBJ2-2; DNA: TGTGCCAGCAGCCCGGACACCGGGGAGCTGTTTTTT; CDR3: CASSPDTGELFF
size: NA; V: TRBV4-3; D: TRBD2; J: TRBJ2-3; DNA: TGCGCCAGCAGCCAAATCCTAGCGGAGCGGCTCACAGATACGCAGTATTTT; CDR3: CASSQILAERLTDTQYF
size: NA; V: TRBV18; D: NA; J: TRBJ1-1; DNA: TGTGCCAGCTCCATAGGGGGGGTTTATACTGAAGCTTTCTTT; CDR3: CASSIGGVYTEAFF
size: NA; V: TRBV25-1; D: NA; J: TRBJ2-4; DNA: TGTGCCAGCAGTGAATGGGGTTTGGGATTAACCAAAAACATTCAGTACTTC; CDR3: CASSEWGLGLTKNIQYF
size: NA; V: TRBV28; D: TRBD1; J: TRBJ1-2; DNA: TGTGCCAGCAGTCTCCCCGGGACAGGGAATGGCTACACCTTC; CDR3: CASSLPGTGNGYTF
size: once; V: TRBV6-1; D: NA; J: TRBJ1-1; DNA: TGTGCCAGCAGTGAAGCAGTAGCTACTTGGGTTTTGAACACTGAAGCTTTCTTT; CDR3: CASSEAVATWVLNTEAFF
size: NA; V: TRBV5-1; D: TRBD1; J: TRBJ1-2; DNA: TGCGCCAGCAGCGGACAGGGTCTGAACTATGGCTACACCTTC; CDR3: CASSGQGLNYGYTF
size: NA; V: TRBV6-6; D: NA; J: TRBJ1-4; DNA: TGTGCCAGCAGTTACCTGCTTGACAGTAATGAAAAACTGTTTTTT; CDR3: CASSYLLDSNEKLFF
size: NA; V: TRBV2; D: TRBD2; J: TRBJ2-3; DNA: TGTGCCAGCAGTGTAAGCGGGGCCAGCGTGGATACGCAGTATTTT; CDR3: CASSVSGASVDTQYF
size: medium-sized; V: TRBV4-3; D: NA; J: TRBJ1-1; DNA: TGCGCCAGCAGCCTCAACTTCGGGGTGCCTGAAGCTTTCTTT; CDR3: CASSLNFGVPEAFF
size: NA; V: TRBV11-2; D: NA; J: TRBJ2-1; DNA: TGTGCCAGCAGCTTAGATAGGGCTGGCAATGAGCAGTTCTTC; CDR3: CASSLDRAGNEQFF